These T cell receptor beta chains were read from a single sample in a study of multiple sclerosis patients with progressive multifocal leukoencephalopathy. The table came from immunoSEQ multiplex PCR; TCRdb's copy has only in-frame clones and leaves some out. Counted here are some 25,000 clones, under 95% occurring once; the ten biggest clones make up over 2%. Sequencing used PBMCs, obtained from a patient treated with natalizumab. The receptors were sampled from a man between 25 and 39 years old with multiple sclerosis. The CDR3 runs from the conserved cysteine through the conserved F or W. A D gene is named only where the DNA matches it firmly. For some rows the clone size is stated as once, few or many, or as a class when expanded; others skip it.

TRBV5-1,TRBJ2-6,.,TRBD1,TGCGCCAGCAGTCAACAGGGGATAGGGGCCAACGTCCTGACTTTC,CASSQQGIGANVLTF
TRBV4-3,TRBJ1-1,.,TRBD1,TGCGCCAGCAGCCAAGAACCCCCGGGACAGGGGGCCAGCACTGAAGCTTTCTTT,CASSQEPPGQGASTEAFF
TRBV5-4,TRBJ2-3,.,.,TGTGCCAGCGGGGACTTTGGCACAGATACGCAGTATTTT,CASGDFGTDTQYF
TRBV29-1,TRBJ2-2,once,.,TGCAGCGTGGGGGCGAGGCTAGCAGGCACCGGGGAGCTGTTTTTT,CSVGARLAGTGELFF
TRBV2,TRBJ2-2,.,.,TGTGCCAGCAGTGAGGAACGGACCACCGGGGAGCTGTTTTTT,CASSEERTTGELFF
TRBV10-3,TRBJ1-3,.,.,TGTGCCATCAGTGAGTCAGGGAACTCTGGAAACACCATATATTTT,CAISESGNSGNTIYF
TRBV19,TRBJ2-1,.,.,TGTGCCAGTAGTCTCGGCGGTAGCTCCTACAATGAGCAGTTCTTC,CASSLGGSSYNEQFF
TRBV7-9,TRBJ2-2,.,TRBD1,TGTGCCAGCAACACCCTCCTGGGACAGAGTATGACCGGGGAGCTGTTTTTT,CASNTLLGQSMTGELFF
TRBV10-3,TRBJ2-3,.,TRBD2,TGTGCCATCAGGACTAGCGGGAGTGCAGATACGCAGTATTTT,CAIRTSGSADTQYF
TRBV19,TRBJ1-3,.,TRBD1,TGTGCCAGTAGTATTGCGGGACAGGCTGGAAACACCATATATTTT,CASSIAGQAGNTIYF
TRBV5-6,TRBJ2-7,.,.,TGTGCCAGCAGCTGGGGTATTGGGGAGACCTACGAGCAGTACTTC,CASSWGIGETYEQYF
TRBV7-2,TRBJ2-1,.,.,TGTGCCAGCAGCTTTGGGCGGAGCTCCTACAATGAGCAGTTCTTC,CASSFGRSSYNEQFF
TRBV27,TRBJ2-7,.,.,TGTGCCAGCAGATTGACGGCGTCCTACGAGCAGTACTTC,CASRLTASYEQYF
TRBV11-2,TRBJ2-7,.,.,TGTGCCAGCAGCTTATCGGGGGCCTACGAGCAGTACTTC,CASSLSGAYEQYF
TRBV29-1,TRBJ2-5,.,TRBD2,TGCAGCGTTCGAACGACTAGCGGGAGGGGAGAGACCCAGTACTTC,CSVRTTSGRGETQYF
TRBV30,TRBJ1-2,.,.,TGTGCCTGGAGTTACAAAGGATATGGCTACACCTTC,CAWSYKGYGYTF
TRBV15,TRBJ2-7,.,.,TGTGCCACCAGCAGGGAGCAGACCGACGAGCAGTACTTC,CATSREQTDEQYF
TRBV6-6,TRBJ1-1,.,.,TGTGCCAGCAGTTACTCGACCCCGGGGTACACTGAAGCTTTCTTT,CASSYSTPGYTEAFF
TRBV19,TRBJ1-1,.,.,TGTGCCAGTAGTATAGATTCAGACAGGACTGAAGCTTTCTTT,CASSIDSDRTEAFF
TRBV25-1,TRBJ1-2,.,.,TGTGCCAGCAGATCGGGCTTCTATGGCTACACCTTC,CASRSGFYGYTF
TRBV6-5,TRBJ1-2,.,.,TGTGCCAGCAGTTCTCCTACCTGGGGTGGCTACACCTTC,CASSSPTWGGYTF
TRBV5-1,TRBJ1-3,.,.,TGCGCCAGCAGCTCCAGCTCTGGAAACACCATATATTTT,CASSSSSGNTIYF
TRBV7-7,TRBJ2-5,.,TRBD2,TGTGCCAGCAGCTTAGGACTAGCGGGAGGGAGCCAAGAGACCCAGTACTTC,CASSLGLAGGSQETQYF
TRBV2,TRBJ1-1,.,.,TGTGCCATCCTACAGGGAGAAGGCACTGAAGCTTTCTTT,CAILQGEGTEAFF
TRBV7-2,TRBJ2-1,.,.,TGTGCCAGCAGCCCCGCATGGGGAGTGGTCTACAATGAGCAGTTCTTC,CASSPAWGVVYNEQFF
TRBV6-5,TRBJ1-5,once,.,TGTGCCAGCAGTTATTCCTATAGCAATCAGCCCCAGCATTTT,CASSYSYSNQPQHF
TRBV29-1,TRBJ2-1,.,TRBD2,TGCAGCGTTGGAGTAGCGGGAAATGAGCAGTTCTTC,CSVGVAGNEQFF
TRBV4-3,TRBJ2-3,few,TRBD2,TGCGCCAGCAGCCATTCAGCGGGAGGAGGAGCAGATACGCAGTATTTT,CASSHSAGGGADTQYF
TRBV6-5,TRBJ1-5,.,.,TGTGCCAGCAGTTACGAGATAAGCTCTCCCCAGCATTTT,CASSYEISSPQHF
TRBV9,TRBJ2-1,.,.,TGTGCCAGCAGCGTAGCTTCGAAGGCCGGGGATGAGCAGTTCTTC,CASSVASKAGDEQFF
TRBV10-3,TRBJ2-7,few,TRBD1,TGTGCCATCAGTGAGAGTGCCAGGGGGCGCGAGCAGTACTTC,CAISESARGREQYF
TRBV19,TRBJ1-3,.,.,TGTGCCAGTAGTATGACGACAGTTCTCTCTGGAAACACCATATATTTT,CASSMTTVLSGNTIYF
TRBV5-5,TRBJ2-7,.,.,TGTGCCAGCAGCTTGGATCCCCGACCCCTGGGGTCCGAGCAGTACTTC,CASSLDPRPLGSEQYF
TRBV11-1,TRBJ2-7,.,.,TGTGCCAGCCGGGTACAGCCAGGGGTCGAGCAGTACTTC,CASRVQPGVEQYF
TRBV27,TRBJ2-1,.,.,TGTGCCAGCAGTTTATCCACAGTGCAGGTTGAGCAGTTCTTC,CASSLSTVQVEQFF
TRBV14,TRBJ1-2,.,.,TGTGCCAGCAGCCAAGGTTCGGGGGGCGACTATGGCTACACCTTC,CASSQGSGGDYGYTF
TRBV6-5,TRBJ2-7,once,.,TGTGCCAGCAGTTCGGACCATCCTACTTCCTACGAGCAGTACTTC,CASSSDHPTSYEQYF
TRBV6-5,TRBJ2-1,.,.,TGTGCCAGCAGTTCAGGAGGGAGGTACAATGAGCAGTTCTTC,CASSSGGRYNEQFF
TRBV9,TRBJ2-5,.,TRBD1,TGTGCCAGCAGCGCTTGGACAGGGCTCAAAGAGACCCAGTACTTC,CASSAWTGLKETQYF
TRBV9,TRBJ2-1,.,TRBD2,TGTGCCAGCAACGTGTCTAGCGGGAGCAATGAGCAGTTCTTC,CASNVSSGSNEQFF